These 28 T cell receptor beta chains came from one sample sequenced in a study of shared clonotypes between healthy human individuals. Assay used: immunoSEQ multiplex PCR; TCRdb lists only in-frame clones, some missing. The sample lists approximately 98,000 clones, under 70% occurring once. The sample consisted of memory CD8+ T cells sorted from blood. Subset of the sample: CD45RO+ cells pooled with CCR7-negative TemRA cells. These TCRs come from a woman between 25 and 40 years old in good health.

The chain recombines TRBV6-5 with TRBJ2-7; D uncertain. The CDR3 length is 13 residues. Trimming took 5 bases from V and 0 from J, leaving 8 bases between them. Germline V CDR1 and CDR2: MNHEY, SVGAGI. The CDR3 protein is CASSPPGSYEQYF. CDR3 coding DNA: TGTGCCAGCAGTCCACCGGGCTCCTACGAGCAGTACTTC.

This clone was seen only once. The chain has TRBV6-6 and TRBJ1-1; D unresolved. The CDR3 sequence is 13 residues long. Germline V gene data show CDR1 as MNHNY and CDR2 as SVGAGI (reference sequence). V was clipped by 4 bases and J by 6 bases, with 12 bases between them. The chain's CDR3 is CASSSQSGAEAFF. CDR3 DNA sequence: TGTGCCAGCAGTTCCCAAAGCGGCGCTGAAGCTTTCTTT.

Details on this clone: The junction departs from germline at one end; a sequencing error may be responsible. The rearrangement joins TRBV7-7 to TRBJ2-5, with D possibly being TRBD2 (6 bases). The last part of the DNA fits TRBJ2-7 better; the J call may be wrong. This CDR3 has 14 amino acids. From germline, CDR1 is SSHAT and CDR2 FNYEAQ (reference sequence). The CDR3 spells CASSFSTSSDEQYF. The CDR3 region has the DNA TGTGCCAGCAGCTTCTCCACTAGCTCCGACGAGCAGTACTTC.

The genes are TRBV5-1 and TRBJ2-2; possible D gene TRBD1, 5 bases. The CDR3 covers 15 residues. Per germline, CDR1 SGHRS and CDR2 YFSETQ. Trimming shortened V by 3 bases and J by 1 base, and 10 bases separated the two germline ends. The chain's CDR3 is CASSSDNLNTGELFF. CDR3 DNA sequence: TGCGCCAGCAGCTCGGACAATCTGAACACCGGGGAGCTGTTTTTT.

The J gene is TRBJ1-5, the V gene TRBV27; D is uncertain. The CDR3 is made up of 13 amino acids. The V gene's germline CDR1 is MNHEY and CDR2 SMNVEV (reference sequence). The ends were cut back, 0 bases at V and 4 bases at J, with 4 bases in the middle. The chain's CDR3 is CASSLSRNQPQHF. In nucleotides, the CDR3 is TGTGCCAGCAGTTTATCCAGAAATCAGCCCCAGCATTTT.

The V and J genes are TRBV28 and TRBJ2-2, with 8 bases aligning to TRBD1. CDR1 is MDHEN and CDR2 is SYDVKM in the germline V gene. Germline trimming cut 0 bases from V and 1 base from J; bases unmatched to any gene: 1. The CDR3 has 16 residues. In nucleotides, the CDR3 is TGTGCCAGCAGTTTATGGGACAGGGAGAACACCGGGGAGCTGTTTTTT. It translates to CASSLWDRENTGELFF.

The V gene is TRBV13, the J gene TRBJ2-7; D call uncertain. Germline-derived CDR1 and CDR2 are PRHDT and FYEKMQ (reference sequence). Deletions cut 0 bases from V and 6 bases from J, with 12 bases between. This CDR3 is 14 amino acids long. The CDR3 region is CASSLGTDTPEQYF. CDR3 DNA: TGTGCCAGCAGCTTAGGCACGGATACCCCCGAGCAGTACTTC.

This clone was observed a few times. The chain uses TRBV28 and TRBJ2-1, with 7 positions matching TRBD1. Germline trimming cut 1 base from V and 9 bases from J; bases unmatched to any gene: 12. This CDR3 has 16 residues. Germline CDR1 MDHEN, CDR2 SYDVKM. Here the CDR3 DNA reads TGTGCCAGCAGTTTATCCCCACGACAGGGCATTCCTGAGCAGTTCTTC. Its translation: CASSLSPRQGIPEQFF.

V gene TRBV6-5 combines with J gene TRBJ2-3; 7 bases are a match to TRBD2. The CDR3 length is 16 residues. CDR1 and CDR2 from the germline V gene are MNHEY and SVGAGI. With V trimmed by 0 bases and J by 6 bases, 9 bases remained unmatched. The CDR3 loop reads CASSYSGAGEVDTQYF. The CDR3 bases are TGTGCCAGCAGTTACTCCGGGGCGGGAGAAGTCGATACGCAGTATTTT.

The chain combines TRBV5-1 with TRBJ2-7; 8 bases agree with TRBD2. Trimming at V came to 6 bases and at J to 3 bases, leaving 11 bases not matched to a gene. The CDR3 sequence is 15 residues long. The germline gives CDR1 SGHRS, CDR2 YFSETQ. The CDR3 bases are TGCGCCAGCACCCCCCGACTAGCGACTAGCTACGAGCAGTACTTC. Its protein is CASTPRLATSYEQYF.

The chain couples TRBV14 to TRBJ1-2; TRBD1 aligns across 7 bases. With 3 bases clipped from V and 8 bases from J, the junction kept 6 bases outside the gene matches. Germline-derived CDR1 and CDR2 are SGHDN and FVKESK. The CDR3 totals 13 residues. The CDR3 reads CASSQTGFFGYTF. The CDR3 DNA reads TGTGCCAGCAGCCAGACAGGGTTCTTCGGCTACACCTTC.

The CDR3 sequence is CASSWGQTYPEAFF. The CDR3 region has the DNA TGTGCCAGCAGCTGGGGACAGACGTATCCTGAAGCTTTCTTT. The chain has TRBV7-6 and TRBJ1-1; 7 bases match TRBD1. This CDR3 is built from 14 residues. The V gene end was trimmed by 4 bases and the J gene end by 6 bases; junction bases not matched to a gene: 8. The germline V gene encodes CDR1 SGHVS and CDR2 FNYEAQ.

The gene calls are TRBV7-9 and TRBJ2-7; D is unresolved. CDR1 is SEHNR, CDR2 FQNEAQ, per germline (reference sequence). The V and J ends lost 3 bases and 3 bases respectively, with 12 bases between them. The CDR3 has 14 residues. CDR3 amino acids: CASSLRPNLYEQYF. The DNA for the CDR3 is TGTGCCAGCAGCTTGCGGCCTAACCTCTACGAGCAGTACTTC.

This clone was observed at least ten times. CDR3 protein: CASSSTVGETQYF. The CDR3 DNA reads as TGTGCCAGCAGCTCGACGGTCGGAGAGACCCAGTACTTC. V usage is TRBV5-6 and J usage is TRBJ2-5; D is uncertain. The germline V and J ends were trimmed by 3 bases and 4 bases, with 10 bases remaining between them. This CDR3 region has 13 residues. CDR1 is SGHDT, CDR2 YYEEEE, per germline.

CDR3 loop: CATSRAGSSMTGGLSTDTQYF. CDR3 bases: TGTGCCACCAGCCGGGCAGGGTCATCAATGACGGGAGGACTAAGCACAGATACGCAGTATTTT. The chain joins TRBV15 to TRBJ2-3, with TRBD2 identical over 7 bases. After removal of 5 bases from V and 0 bases from J, the junction contained 23 bases not matched to a gene. The CDR3 spans 21 residues. Germline V gives CDR1 LNHNV, CDR2 YYDKDF (reference sequence).

This clone showed up many times. At one end the junction does not follow the germline gene, possibly because of a read error. The V call is TRBV5-5, the J call TRBJ1-4; D gene unclear. CDR1 is SGHKS, CDR2 YYEKEE, per germline (reference sequence). The CDR3 totals 16 residues. As DNA, the CDR3 is TGTGCCAGCAGCTTGTTCAACGCACCAACCAATGAAAAACTGTTTTTT. This codes for CASSLFNAPTNEKLFF.

This clone has at least ten counts. The rearrangement uses TRBV6-1 and TRBJ1-5; 9 positions agree with TRBD1. Trimming at V came to 0 bases and at J to 6 bases, leaving 3 bases not matched to a gene. Germline-derived CDR1 and CDR2 are MNHNS and SASEGT. The CDR3 runs 15 residues. The CDR3 is CASSEARQGGQPQHF. CDR3 sequence (DNA): TGTGCCAGCAGTGAAGCCCGACAGGGGGGTCAGCCCCAGCATTTT.

This clone came up once. This chain joins TRBV28 and TRBJ1-4; 8 nucleotides match TRBD1. This CDR3 contains 15 residues. V trimming: 5 bases; J trimming: 7 bases; junction bases outside the gene matches: 9. Germline CDR1 is MDHEN and CDR2 is SYDVKM. DNA for the CDR3: TGTGCCAGCAGTACGCAGGGGGCGCTTACTGAAAAACTGTTTTTT. It codes for CASSTQGALTEKLFF.

The rearrangement joins TRBV28 to TRBJ1-4; no firm D call. The CDR3 contains 14 residues. Trimming pared 5 bases from V and 5 bases from J, leaving 12 bases between. Per the germline V gene, CDR1 is MDHEN and CDR2 is SYDVKM. The chain's CDR3 is CASSRRTINEKLFF. The CDR3 coding sequence is TGTGCCAGCAGTCGACGGACGATCAATGAAAAACTGTTTTTT.

V gene TRBV7-9 combines with J gene TRBJ2-1; TRBD2 matches 11 bases. The CDR3 sequence is 19 residues long. Looked up from germline, CDR1 is SEHNR and CDR2 is FQNEAQ (reference sequence). The V gene end was trimmed by 2 bases and the J gene end by 4 bases; junction bases not matched to a gene: 13. As DNA, the CDR3 is TGTGCCAGCAGCTTATTGAGGGCTAGCGGGAGGCCCCCTTACAATGAGCAGTTCTTC. This gives the protein CASSLLRASGRPPYNEQFF.

For this clone: This sample also contains other DNA sequences that code for the same CDR3. The chain recombines TRBV18 with TRBJ2-7; D gene ambiguous. CDR3 length equals 12 residues. The V end lost 3 bases, the J end lost 3 bases, and 6 bases lay between the germline ends. The germline CDR1 and CDR2 sequences are KGHSH and LQKENI. CDR3 DNA: TGTGCCAGCTCACCTCTGGGCTACGAGCAGTACTTC. Protein sequence: CASSPLGYEQYF.

The gene calls are TRBV23-1 and TRBJ1-1, with a weak D call TRBD1 (5 bases). TRBV23-1 is classed as an ORF, of uncertain function. V was clipped by 0 bases and J by 3 bases, with 20 bases between them. The CDR3 loop spans 18 amino acids. The CDR3 nucleotides read TGCGCCAGCAGTCAATCTCACCCCTCGGGACCGCGGGACACTGAAGCTTTCTTT. Its translation is CASSQSHPSGPRDTEAFF.

This rearrangement joins TRBV6-4 to TRBJ2-7; 7 bases are shared with TRBD1. Germline trimming cut 4 bases from V and 3 bases from J; bases unmatched to any gene: 9. The CDR3 length is 15 residues. Germline V gives CDR1 MRHNA, CDR2 SNTAGT. CDR3 amino acids: CASSAIRRDSYEQYF. The CDR3 nucleotides read TGTGCCAGCAGTGCCATACGACGGGACAGCTACGAGCAGTACTTC.

V usage is TRBV6-4 and J usage is TRBJ2-3; D call uncertain. This CDR3 contains 14 residues. Germline CDR1 and CDR2: MRHNA and SNTAGT. V gave up 2 bases and J gave up 5 bases, with 11 bases separating them. CDR3 in amino acids: CASSDHFGEDTQYF. In nucleotides, the CDR3 is TGTGCCAGCAGTGACCATTTTGGCGAAGATACGCAGTATTTT.

V and J are TRBV5-1 and TRBJ2-7, with D possibly being TRBD2 (5 bases). Trimming stripped 4 bases from V and 3 bases from J, with 11 bases between. Germline-derived CDR1 and CDR2 are SGHRS and YFSETQ. The CDR3 totals 13 residues. The CDR3: CASSTERGYEQYF. The CDR3 bases are TGCGCCAGCAGCACAGAACGGGGCTACGAGCAGTACTTC.

This chain uses TRBV5-1 with TRBJ2-1, with 10 bases lining up with TRBD2. Germline loops: CDR1 SGHRS, CDR2 YFSETQ. The ends lost 2 bases at V and 10 bases at J; junction bases unmatched: 9. The CDR3 extends over 15 amino acids. CDR3 DNA: TGCGCCAGCAGCTTCCTCCTAGCGGGAGAAGGGGAGCAGTTCTTC. Encoded protein: CASSFLLAGEGEQFF.

This rearrangement joins TRBV19 to TRBJ2-1; D is possibly TRBD1 or TRBD2 (5 bases each). This CDR3 is built from 15 residues. The V end lost 1 base, the J end lost 3 bases, and 10 bases lay between the germline ends. Germline-derived CDR1 and CDR2 are LNHDA and SQIVND (reference sequence). CDR3 nucleotides: TGTGCCAGTAGTATAGGCCGGGGCAACTACAATGAGCAGTTCTTC. Protein sequence: CASSIGRGNYNEQFF.

This clone is categorized as medium-sized. V is TRBV6-1 and J is TRBJ2-7, with 9 bases that match TRBD2. From germline, CDR1 is MNHNS and CDR2 SASEGT. The J segment lost 5 bases and the V segment lost 1 base, leaving 6 bases of the junction unmatched. CDR3 length: 15 residues. CDR3 sequence reads: CASSEEEAGGNEQYF. The DNA for the CDR3 is TGTGCCAGCAGTGAAGAGGAAGCGGGAGGAAACGAGCAGTACTTC.